A single T cell receptor (beta chain) is shown here with its context. These data come from a study of T cells in Graves' hyperthyroidism and ophthalmopathy. Trimming took off 4 bases at V and 3 bases at J, with 10 bases between the two ends. This CDR3 spans 14 amino acids. Germline CDR1 and CDR2: SGHNT and YYREEE (reference sequence). A lack of ophthalmopathy progression within 18 months defined stable Graves' hyperthyroidism. Reasons for excluding patients were uncontrolled infection, other autoimmune disease, pregnancy or lactation. In making diagnoses, clinical symptoms, serum thyroxine and TRAb, thyroid ultrasound and orbital computed tomography were all used. Amplified TCR beta CDR3 regions came from RNA transcripts. HTBI primers were employed in a first-round RT-PCR of the TCR CDR3. TCRdb processed the multiplex PCR reads anew with MiXCR; each CDR3 protein has one entry. The sample lists about 710,000 distinct CDR3 sequences; about 16% were seen once.

This TCR was recovered from a man aged 18 to 29 with Graves' hyperthyroidism. Sequenced: blood. V usage is TRBV5-4 and J usage is TRBJ2-2; D might be TRBD1 (6 bases). The DNA of the CDR3 is TGTGCCAGCAGCCGGGACATCTACACCGGGGAGCTGTTTTTT. Its translation: CASSRDIYTGELFF.